The 11 T cell receptor beta chains given below trace back to one sample, sequenced in a study of prognosis after radiotherapy for stage I lung cancer. Multiplex PCR, run in two rounds, amplified TCR beta CDR3 from genomic DNA. Each TRBV and TRBJ gene had its own primer in the first PCR round. From the multiplex PCR reads, TCRdb called clonotypes with MiXCR, one entry per CDR3 protein. The profile shows some 13,000 distinct CDR3 sequences, roughly a third of them singletons. Specimen: PBMCs, collected before or after stereotactic body radiation therapy (not recorded which). The source of these receptors is a donor over 45 with non-small cell lung cancer.

This clonotype was seen many times. The chain recombines TRBV30 with TRBJ1-2; a weak D match, TRBD1 (5 bases). Per germline, CDR1 GTSNPN and CDR2 SVGIG (reference sequence). This CDR3 spans 13 amino acids. Trimming left V 1 base short and J 7 bases short, with 13 bases between. CDR3 loop: CAWSGVRGGGYTF. In DNA, the CDR3 is TGTGCCTGGAGTGGGGTTCGGGGCGGTGGCTACACCTTC.

This clonotype was seen repeatedly, ten times or more. The chain combines TRBV5-8 with TRBJ2-7, with a tentative D call TRBD1 (6 bases). The CDR3 sequence is 15 residues long. CDR1 and CDR2 (germline): SGHTS, YDEGEE. V dropped 1 base and J dropped 0 bases, with 11 bases sitting between them. The CDR3 loop reads CASSLHRVHSYEQYF. CDR3 coding DNA: TGTGCCAGCAGCTTGCACAGGGTCCACTCCTACGAGCAGTACTTC.

The sample holds many counts of this clonotype. The CDR3 here is CASRSVGGQQETQYF. The CDR3 bases are TGTGCCAGCAGATCTGTGGGGGGGCAGCAAGAGACCCAGTACTTC. This chain links TRBV7-9 with TRBJ2-5, with a possible D match to TRBD2 (7 bases). Germline V CDR1 and CDR2: SEHNR, FQNEAQ (reference sequence). The CDR3 is made up of 15 amino acids. V lost 6 bases to trimming and J lost 2 bases, with 16 bases between them. The entire variable domain, with the rest obtained from reference TRBV7-9 and TRBJ2-5, is as follows: DTGVSQNPRHKITKRGQNVTFRCDPISEHNRLYWYRQTLGQGPEFLTYFQNEAQLEKSRLLSDRFSAERPKGSFSTLEIQRTEQGDSAMYLCASRSVGGQQETQYFGPGTRLLVL.

This clonotype was seen repeatedly, ten times or more. The J gene is TRBJ1-1, the V gene TRBV6-1; 11 bases align to TRBD1. The CDR3 loop spans 18 amino acids. Germline V gene data show CDR1 as MNHNS and CDR2 as SASEGT. V trimming: 7 bases; J trimming: 1 base; junction bases outside the gene matches: 14. This CDR3 reads CASNVKFGQGARNTEAFF. DNA of the CDR3: TGTGCCAGCAACGTTAAGTTCGGACAGGGGGCTAGGAACACTGAAGCTTTCTTT.

The chain carries TRBV5-1 and TRBJ1-2, with TRBD1 identical over 7 bases. The germline gives CDR1 SGHRS, CDR2 YFSETQ. V lost 9 bases to trimming and J lost 6 bases; unmatched junction nucleotides: 17. The CDR3 runs 15 residues. Here the CDR3 reads CANNLRQGARDGYTF. The CDR3 coding sequence is TGCGCCAACAACTTGCGACAGGGAGCGAGGGATGGCTACACCTTC.

The chain links TRBV20-1 to TRBJ2-7, with 10 positions matching TRBD2. CDR3 length: 13 amino acids. CDR1 and CDR2 from the germline V gene are DFQATT and SNEGSKA (reference sequence). After removal of 3 bases from V and 2 bases from J, the junction contained 1 base not matched to a gene. This chain's CDR3 is CSARTSGPYEQYF. DNA for the CDR3: TGCAGTGCTAGGACTAGCGGGCCCTACGAGCAGTACTTC.

In regard to this clonotype: This is likely a read error, given that the CDR3 carries no conserved phenylalanine or tryptophan at its end. This chain uses TRBV6-2 or TRBV6-3 with TRBJ1-2; possible D gene TRBD1, 5 bases. The V end was cut by 3 bases, the J end by 5 bases, with 19 bases between. Germline CDR1 reads MNHEY; CDR2 reads SVGEGT. This CDR3 has 16 amino acids. The chain's CDR3 is CASSYRQTPGKYGYTL. In DNA, the CDR3 is TGTGCCAGCAGTTATCGACAGACCCCCGGAAAATATGGCTACACCTTA.

There are a few counts of this clonotype. The junction shows a germline mismatch at one end, possibly a read error. The CDR3 reads CASSLAASGLTDTKYF. The CDR3 DNA follows: TGCGCCAGCAGCTTGGCCGCTAGCGGATTAACAGATACGAAGTATTTT. The gene calls are TRBV5-1 and TRBJ2-3, with 7 nucleotides matching TRBD2. This CDR3 has 16 residues. CDR1 and CDR2 (germline): SGHRS, YFSETQ.

Comments on this clonotype: A single base is all that separates this from a far larger clone, so a read error is likely. The chain recombines TRBV5-8 with TRBJ1-2; no clear D gene. The germline V gene encodes CDR1 SGHTS and CDR2 YDEGEE. The CDR3 has 14 amino acids. CDR3 in amino acids: CASSLNTPSYGYTF. For the CDR3, the DNA is TGCGCCAGCAGCCTAAATACACCTAGCTATGGCTACACCTTC.

This clonotype was seen at least ten times. V usage is TRBV19 and J usage is TRBJ1-5; 7 nucleotides agree with TRBD1. Trimming at V came to 4 bases and at J to 3 bases, leaving 6 bases not matched to a gene. The CDR3 sequence is 15 residues long. Germline CDR1 reads LNHDA; CDR2 reads SQIVND (reference sequence). The CDR3 DNA is TGTGCCAGTAGTACGCGACAGGGCGTCAATCAGCCCCAGCATTTT. Translated, it gives CASSTRQGVNQPQHF.

The rearrangement uses TRBV13 and TRBJ1-1; perhaps TRBD1 as D (5 bases). The CDR3 has 14 amino acids. The germline CDR1 and CDR2 sequences are PRHDT and FYEKMQ (reference sequence). V shed 5 bases and J shed 7 bases, with 17 bases lying between them. DNA of the CDR3: TGTGCCAGCAGCCAAGGTTCCGGGCAGGGTGAAGCTTTCTTT. Residues: CASSQGSGQGEAFF.